This TCR beta chain was documented in a study of blood T cell repertoires in COVID-19. The CDR3 has 14 amino acids. Germline values: CDR1 SGHRS, CDR2 YFSETQ. V lost 4 bases to trimming and J lost 3 bases, with 13 bases between them. Cohort assignment relied on participant-reported clinical history. Authors' methods: Reference gene primer amplification in the assay estimated nucleated cell counts. Assay used: immunoSEQ multiplex PCR; TCRdb lists only in-frame clones, some missing. V and J calls and clone size follow that table, whereas D and trimming were derived from the DNA. The sample gives roughly 220,000 clones, roughly 80% of which show up once; about 1.3% is in the top ten.

This sequence was found in a woman aged 40 to 50 with acute COVID-19. V gene TRBV5-1 combines with J gene TRBJ1-1, with a possible D match to TRBD1 (6 bases). The sequencing sample was made of PBMCs or T cells enriched from blood (not recorded which). The CDR3 here is CASSPGRGYTEAFF. The CDR3, as DNA: TGCGCCAGCAGCCCCGGGAGGGGGTACACTGAAGCTTTCTTT.